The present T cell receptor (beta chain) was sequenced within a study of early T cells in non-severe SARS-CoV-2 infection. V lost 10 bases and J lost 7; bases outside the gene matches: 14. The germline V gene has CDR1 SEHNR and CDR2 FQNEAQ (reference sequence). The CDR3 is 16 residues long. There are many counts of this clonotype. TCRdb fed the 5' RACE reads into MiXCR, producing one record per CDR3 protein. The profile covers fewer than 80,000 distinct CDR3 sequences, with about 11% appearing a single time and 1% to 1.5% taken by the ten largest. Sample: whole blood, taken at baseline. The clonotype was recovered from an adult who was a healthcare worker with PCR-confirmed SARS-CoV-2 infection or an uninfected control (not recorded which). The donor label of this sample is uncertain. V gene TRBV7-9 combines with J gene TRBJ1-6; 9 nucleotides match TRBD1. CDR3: CATEPMMDRGNSPLHF. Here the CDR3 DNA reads TGTGCCACCGAACCCATGATGGACAGGGGCAATTCACCCCTCCACTTT.